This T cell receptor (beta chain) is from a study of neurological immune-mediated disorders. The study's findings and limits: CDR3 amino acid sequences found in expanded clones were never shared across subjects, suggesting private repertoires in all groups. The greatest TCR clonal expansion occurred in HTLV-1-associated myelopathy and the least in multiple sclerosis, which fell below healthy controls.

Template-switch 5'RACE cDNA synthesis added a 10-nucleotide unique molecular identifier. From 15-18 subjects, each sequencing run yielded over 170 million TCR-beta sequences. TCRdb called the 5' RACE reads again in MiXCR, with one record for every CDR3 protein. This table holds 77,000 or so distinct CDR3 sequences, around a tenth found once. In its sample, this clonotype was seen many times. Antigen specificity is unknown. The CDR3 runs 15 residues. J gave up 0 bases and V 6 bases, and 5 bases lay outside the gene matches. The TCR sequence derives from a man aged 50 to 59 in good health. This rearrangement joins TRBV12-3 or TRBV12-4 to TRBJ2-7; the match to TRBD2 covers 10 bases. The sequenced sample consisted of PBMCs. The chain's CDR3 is CASRFSGGSSYEQYF. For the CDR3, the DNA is TGTGCCAGCAGATTTAGCGGGGGGTCCTCCTACGAGCAGTACTTC.